One sample yielded the 28 T cell receptor beta chains listed below, sequenced in a study of PD-L1 blockade in urothelial cancer. The data were produced by immunoSEQ multiplex PCR, yet TCRdb's version contains in-frame clones alone and is incomplete. This table holds about 81,000 clones, roughly 90% found once. Time point defined: pretreatment peripheral blood. Sequences were derived from PBMCs, sampled around atezolizumab (anti-PD-L1) treatment. The receptors here all came from a woman at least 80 years old with urothelial cancer.

This clone was recorded once. The rearrangement uses TRBV5-1 and TRBJ1-1, with D unclear. The CDR3 sequence is 15 residues long. Germline V gene lookup returns CDR1 SGHRS and CDR2 YFSETQ. Deletions cut 0 bases from V and 2 bases from J, with 11 bases between. This CDR3 reads CASSLAEGLNTEAFF. DNA for the CDR3: TGCGCCAGCAGCTTGGCGGAGGGATTAAACACTGAAGCTTTCTTT. Variable domain in full (rest from reference TRBV5-1 and TRBJ1-1): KAGVTQTPRYLIKTRGQQVTLSCSPISGHRSVSWYQQTPGQGLQFLFEYFSETQRNKGNFPGRFSGRQFSNSRSEMNVSTLELGDSALYLCASSLAEGLNTEAFFGQGTRLTVV.

The V call is TRBV18, the J call TRBJ1-1; 8 bases agree with TRBD1. Germline trimming cut 3 bases from V and 5 bases from J; bases unmatched to any gene: 5. The CDR3 extends over 14 amino acids. CDR1 is KGHSH, CDR2 LQKENI, per germline. The CDR3 bases are TGTGCCAGCTCACCCCAGGGGGCGGGTACTGAAGCTTTCTTT. Translated, it gives CASSPQGAGTEAFF. The variable domain in full, with the rest retrieved from reference TRBV18 and TRBJ1-1, is NAGVMQNPRHLVRRRGQEARLRCSPMKGHSHVYWYRQLPEEGLKFMVYLQKENIIDESGMPKERFSAEFPKEGPSILRIQQVVRGDSAAYFCASSPQGAGTEAFFGQGTRLTVV.

The V gene is TRBV6-1, the J gene TRBJ1-1, with TRBD1 as a possible D gene (6 bases). This CDR3 contains 13 residues. Trimming pared 2 bases from V and 11 bases from J, leaving 15 bases between. Germline V gene data show CDR1 as MNHNS and CDR2 as SASEGT. In DNA form, the CDR3 reads TGTGCCAGCAGTGAAAATTGGAACAGGGATGCTTTCTTT. Translating gives CASSENWNRDAFF.

The V gene is TRBV9, the J gene TRBJ2-5; 8 nucleotides align to TRBD2. V dropped 4 bases and J dropped 2; count of bases not matched to a gene: 10. The V gene's germline CDR1 is SGDLS and CDR2 YYNGEE. This CDR3 region has 16 residues. CDR3 sequence reads: CASSPPGGGHQETQYF. CDR3 nucleotides: TGTGCCAGCAGCCCACCGGGAGGGGGGCATCAAGAGACCCAGTACTTC.

This chain joins TRBV25-1 and TRBJ2-1; D is perhaps TRBD2 (5 bases). This CDR3 has 14 amino acids. Trimming took off 7 bases at V and 10 bases at J, with 20 bases between the two ends. The V gene's germline CDR1 is MGHDK and CDR2 SYGVNS. This chain's CDR3 is CASKRDWGSGEQFF. The CDR3, as DNA: TGTGCCAGCAAACGTGACTGGGGATCGGGAGAGCAGTTCTTC.

This sequence joins TRBV19 and TRBJ2-7, with 16 bases fitting TRBD2. Germline CDR1 and CDR2: LNHDA and SQIVND (reference sequence). CDR3 size: 16 residues. With V trimmed by 8 bases and J by 2 bases, 6 bases remained unmatched. CDR3 protein: CASSGTSGRGTYEQYF. DNA for the CDR3: TGTGCCAGTTCGGGGACTAGCGGGAGGGGGACCTACGAGCAGTACTTC.

For this clone: Because it lacks the conserved phenylalanine or tryptophan at the end, this CDR3 is likely a read error. Because the CDR3's place on the DNA is in doubt, the DNA is left out and the CDR3 is given as listed by TCRdb. V and J are TRBV7-3 and TRBJ1-1. The CDR3 extends over 12 residues, inclusive of both ends. The V gene's germline CDR1 is SGHTA and CDR2 FQGTGA. The CDR3 sequence is CASSLLTGNTGG.

CDR3 nucleotides: TGTGCCACCAGCAGAGAACTAGCGGGGGCCCCCCTCGAGCAGTACTTC. Translated: CATSRELAGAPLEQYF. V usage is TRBV15 and J usage is TRBJ2-7; TRBD2 matches at 11 bases. This CDR3 is 16 amino acids long. J gave up 6 bases and V 0 bases, and 7 bases lay outside the gene matches. Germline V lookup: CDR1 LNHNV, CDR2 YYDKDF (reference sequence).

The chain couples TRBV14 to TRBJ2-2, with D tentatively TRBD2 (6 bases). The CDR3 contains 18 residues. Trimming took 0 bases from V and 5 from J, leaving 19 bases between them. From germline, CDR1 is SGHDN and CDR2 FVKESK. The CDR3 is CASSQDLLAGKGTGELFF. As DNA, the CDR3 is TGTGCCAGCAGCCAAGATCTTTTGGCGGGAAAAGGTACCGGGGAGCTGTTTTTT.

V usage is TRBV27 and J usage is TRBJ1-2; 7 bases are a match to TRBD1. J was trimmed by 0 bases and V by 3 bases; bases with no gene match: 7. Germline V CDR1 and CDR2: MNHEY, SMNVEV (reference sequence). The CDR3 sequence is 16 residues long. DNA for the CDR3: TGTGCCAGCAGTTTGAGGACAGGAGCTACTAACTATGGCTACACCTTC. Its protein is CASSLRTGATNYGYTF.

The J gene is TRBJ1-1, the V gene TRBV5-1, with a tentative D call TRBD1 (5 bases). The CDR3 spans 14 residues. Per the germline V gene, CDR1 is SGHRS and CDR2 is YFSETQ. V lost 4 bases and J 6 bases, leaving 16 bases between the germline ends. The CDR3 DNA reads as TGCGCCAGCAGCGGGGGACTGGACCCACCTGAAGCTTTCTTT. This sequence encodes CASSGGLDPPEAFF.

The chain joins TRBV7-3 to TRBJ2-1; 10 nucleotides agree with TRBD2. With V trimmed by 4 bases and J by 6 bases, 6 bases remained unmatched. The CDR3 runs to 15 residues. Germline CDR1 SGHTA, CDR2 FQGTGA. The DNA for the CDR3 is TGTGCCAGCAGCTCCGAAGCGGGAGGGTCCAATGAGCAGTTCTTC. Protein sequence: CASSSEAGGSNEQFF.

The J gene is TRBJ2-1, the V gene TRBV7-9; 11 bases line up with TRBD2. The J segment lost 9 bases and the V segment lost 4 bases, leaving 11 bases of the junction unmatched. The germline V gene encodes CDR1 SEHNR and CDR2 FQNEAQ (reference sequence). This CDR3 has 16 amino acids. In DNA, the CDR3 is TGTGCCAGCAGCTCGGTTAGCGGGAGGGCCTCGGGTGAGCAGTTCTTC. Translation gives CASSSVSGRASGEQFF.

This chain uses TRBV5-1 with TRBJ2-2, with D maybe TRBD2 (7 bases). Germline-derived CDR1 and CDR2 are SGHRS and YFSETQ. CDR3 length: 15 residues. Trimming left V 6 bases short and J 2 bases short, with 14 bases between. The CDR3 loop is CASIPGGANTGELFF. The CDR3 nucleotides read TGCGCCAGCATCCCTGGGGGGGCTAACACCGGGGAGCTGTTTTTT.

This chain links TRBV6-1 with TRBJ2-7; TRBD1 might be the D (6 bases). Trimming cost V 6 bases and J 2 bases, with 17 bases left between them. Per the germline V gene, CDR1 is MNHNS and CDR2 is SASEGT. The CDR3 has 15 amino acids. The CDR3 DNA follows: TGTGCCAGCAGCGCCGATAGACAGGCCACCTACGAGCAGTACTTC. It yields the protein CASSADRQATYEQYF.

The chain links TRBV4-1 to TRBJ2-1, with 8 bases that match TRBD1. This CDR3 region has 15 residues. V dropped 0 bases and J dropped 6; count of bases not matched to a gene: 4. Germline loops: CDR1 MGHRA, CDR2 YSYEKL. The CDR3 loop is CASSQDLQGGNEQFF. The DNA for the CDR3 is TGCGCCAGCAGCCAAGATCTACAGGGGGGCAATGAGCAGTTCTTC.

CDR3 in amino acids: CATSDNKNTEAFF. The CDR3 DNA reads TGTGCCACCTCGGACAATAAGAACACTGAAGCTTTCTTT. This chain links TRBV15 with TRBJ1-1, with a tentative D call TRBD1 (5 bases). CDR3 length equals 13 residues. In germline, CDR1 is LNHNV, CDR2 YYDKDF (reference sequence). V dropped 8 bases and J dropped 1 base, with 11 bases sitting between them.

V and J are TRBV5-1 and TRBJ2-4; 8 bases fit TRBD2. The CDR3 loop spans 16 amino acids. CDR1 is SGHRS and CDR2 is YFSETQ in the germline V gene. J gave up 6 bases and V 3 bases, and 11 bases lay outside the gene matches. CDR3 coding DNA: TGCGCCAGCAGCTCAACCCTAACTAGCGGCACAAACATTCAGTACTTC. Translation gives CASSSTLTSGTNIQYF.

This clone appeared once. The CDR3 nucleotides read TGCAGCGTTAATATGATGGGCGACGAGCAGTACTTC. Protein sequence: CSVNMMGDEQYF. The chain links TRBV29-1 to TRBJ2-7; D call uncertain. CDR1 and CDR2 from the germline V gene are SQVTM and ANQGSEA. V was trimmed by 5 bases and J by 5 bases, leaving 13 bases between them. The CDR3 has 12 residues.

This sequence joins TRBV5-1 and TRBJ2-1, with D perhaps TRBD1 (5 bases). V dropped 2 bases and J dropped 5 bases, with 11 bases sitting between them. Germline CDR1 reads SGHRS; CDR2 reads YFSETQ. The CDR3 spans 14 residues. CDR3 bases: TGCGCCAGCAGCTTAGGGGATAGGGACAATGAGCAGTTCTTC. Its translation is CASSLGDRDNEQFF.

This chain joins TRBV5-4 and TRBJ1-2; 7 bases align to TRBD1. CDR1 is SGHNT, CDR2 YYREEE, per germline (reference sequence). Germline trimming cut 3 bases from V and 4 bases from J; bases unmatched to any gene: 6. CDR3 length equals 14 residues. CDR3 DNA sequence: TGTGCCAGCAGCTCGTTGACAGGGCCCTATGGCTACACCTTC. This translates into CASSSLTGPYGYTF.

The chain couples TRBV18 to TRBJ2-1; 12 bases are a match to TRBD2. Germline CDR1 reads KGHSH; CDR2 reads LQKENI. This CDR3 is 15 amino acids long. V dropped 3 bases and J dropped 7; count of bases not matched to a gene: 4. The CDR3 sequence: CASSPLAGGPNEQFF. CDR3 sequence (DNA): TGTGCCAGCTCACCGCTAGCGGGAGGGCCGAATGAGCAGTTCTTC.

The gene calls are TRBV7-9 and TRBJ1-5, with D possibly being TRBD1 (5 bases). V was clipped by 5 bases and J by 3 bases, with 11 bases between them. Germline loops: CDR1 SEHNR, CDR2 FQNEAQ (reference sequence). The CDR3 consists of 14 residues. The CDR3 loop is CASSPDSHNQPQHF. The CDR3 DNA is TGTGCCAGCAGCCCCGACAGCCACAATCAGCCCCAGCATTTT. Combining the CDR3 with reference TRBV7-9 and TRBJ1-5 gives the whole variable domain DTGVSQNPRHKITKRGQNVTFRCDPISEHNRLYWYRQTLGQGPEFLTYFQNEAQLEKSRLLSDRFSAERPKGSFSTLEIQRTEQGDSAMYLCASSPDSHNQPQHFGDGTRLSIL.

V and J are TRBV19 and TRBJ1-1, with 7 nucleotides matching TRBD1. The junction had 9 bases not matched to a gene; V was cut back by 5 bases and J by 0 bases. Germline V gene data show CDR1 as LNHDA and CDR2 as SQIVND (reference sequence). The CDR3 is made up of 16 amino acids. This chain's CDR3 is CASSAGTETMNTEAFF. CDR3 nucleotides: TGTGCCAGTAGTGCCGGGACAGAGACGATGAACACTGAAGCTTTCTTT.

The genes are TRBV30 and TRBJ2-5, with TRBD2 matching over 7 bases. The V and J ends lost 2 bases and 5 bases, in that order; junction bases with no gene match: 8. Per germline, CDR1 GTSNPN and CDR2 SVGIG (reference sequence). This CDR3 has 14 residues. CDR3 in amino acids: CAWSPPRGKETQYF. Written as DNA, the CDR3 is TGTGCCTGGAGTCCCCCGCGGGGGAAGGAGACCCAGTACTTC. The full variable domain, in which reference TRBV30 and TRBJ2-5 provide the parts outside the CDR3, is SQTIHQWPATLVQPVGSPLSLECTVEGTSNPNLYWYRQAAGRGLQLLFYSVGIGQISSEVPQNLSASRPQDRQFILSSKKLLLSDSGFYLCAWSPPRGKETQYFGPGTRLLVL.

The V call is TRBV20-1, the J call TRBJ2-7; D is unclear. V was cut by 0 bases and J by 3 bases, with 3 bases left in between. CDR1 is DFQATT and CDR2 is SNEGSKA in the germline V gene (reference sequence). This CDR3 is built from 11 residues. The CDR3: CSARDSYEQYF. The CDR3 DNA reads as TGCAGTGCTAGAGACAGCTACGAGCAGTACTTC.

This rearrangement joins TRBV15 to TRBJ2-7; 7 positions match TRBD2. Losses at the gene ends were 6 bases for V and 5 bases for J; bases not matched to a gene: 7. This CDR3 region has 13 residues. The germline V gene encodes CDR1 LNHNV and CDR2 YYDKDF (reference sequence). The CDR3 loop is CATSWEGTDEQYF. The CDR3 DNA reads as TGTGCCACCAGTTGGGAGGGAACAGACGAGCAGTACTTC.

This chain uses TRBV2 with TRBJ2-2, with 9 nucleotides matching TRBD1. V gave up 7 bases and J gave up 4 bases; unmatched junction bases: 7. The CDR3 runs to 15 residues. Germline CDR1 and CDR2: SNHLY and FYNNEI. The CDR3 is CASTGQGLSTGELFF. The CDR3 nucleotides are TGTGCCAGCACCGGACAGGGGCTATCCACCGGGGAGCTGTTTTTT.